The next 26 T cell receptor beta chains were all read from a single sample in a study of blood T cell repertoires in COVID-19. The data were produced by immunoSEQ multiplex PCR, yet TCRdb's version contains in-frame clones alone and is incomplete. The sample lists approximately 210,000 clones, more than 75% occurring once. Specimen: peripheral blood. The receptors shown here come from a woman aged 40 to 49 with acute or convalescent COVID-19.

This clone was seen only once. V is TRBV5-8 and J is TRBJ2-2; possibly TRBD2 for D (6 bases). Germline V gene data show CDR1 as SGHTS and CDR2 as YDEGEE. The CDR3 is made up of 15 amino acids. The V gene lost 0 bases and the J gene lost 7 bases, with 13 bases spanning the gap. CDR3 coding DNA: TGTGCCAGCAGCTTGGAAGGCAGGACTATCGGGGAGCTGTTTTTT. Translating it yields CASSLEGRTIGELFF.

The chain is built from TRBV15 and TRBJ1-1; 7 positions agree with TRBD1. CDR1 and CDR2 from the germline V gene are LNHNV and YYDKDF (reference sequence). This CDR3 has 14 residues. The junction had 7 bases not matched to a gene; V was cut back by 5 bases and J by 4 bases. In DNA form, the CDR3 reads TGTGCCACCAGCGGTAACAGGGGACCCACTGAAGCTTTCTTT. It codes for CATSGNRGPTEAFF.

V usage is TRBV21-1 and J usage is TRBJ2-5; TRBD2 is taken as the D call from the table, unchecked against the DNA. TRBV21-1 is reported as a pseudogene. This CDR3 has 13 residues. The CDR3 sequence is CASSGRARETQYF. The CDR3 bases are TGTGCCAGCAGCGGGAGGGCCCGGGAGACCCAGTACTTC.

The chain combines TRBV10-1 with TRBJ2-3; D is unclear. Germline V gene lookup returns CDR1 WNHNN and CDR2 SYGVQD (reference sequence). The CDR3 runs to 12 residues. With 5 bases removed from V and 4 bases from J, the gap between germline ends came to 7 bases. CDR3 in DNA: TGCGCCAGCAGTACTACATCAGATACGCAGTATTTT. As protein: CASSTTSDTQYF.

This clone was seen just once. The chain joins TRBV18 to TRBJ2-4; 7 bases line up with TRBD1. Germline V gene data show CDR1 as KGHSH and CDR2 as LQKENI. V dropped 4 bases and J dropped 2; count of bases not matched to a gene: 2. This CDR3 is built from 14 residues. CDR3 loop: CASSLQGTKNIQYF. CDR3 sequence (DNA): TGTGCCAGCTCACTACAGGGGACCAAAAACATTCAGTACTTC.

The CDR3 bases are TGTGCCACCAGTGATAAAGCGGACTCTAGCACAGATACGCAGTATTTT. This gives the protein CATSDKADSSTDTQYF. V gene TRBV24-1 combines with J gene TRBJ2-3, with a possible D match to TRBD2 (5 bases). There are 16 residues in the CDR3. The V end lost 3 bases, the J end lost 0 bases, and 12 bases lay between the germline ends. Germline CDR1 is KGHDR and CDR2 is SFDVKD.

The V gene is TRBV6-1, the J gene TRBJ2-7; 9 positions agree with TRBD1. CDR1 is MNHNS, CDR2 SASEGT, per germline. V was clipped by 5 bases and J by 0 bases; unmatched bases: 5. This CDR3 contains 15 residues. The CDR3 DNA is TGTGCCAGCAGTTCGGGACAGGGTTTCTCCTACGAGCAGTACTTC. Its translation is CASSSGQGFSYEQYF.

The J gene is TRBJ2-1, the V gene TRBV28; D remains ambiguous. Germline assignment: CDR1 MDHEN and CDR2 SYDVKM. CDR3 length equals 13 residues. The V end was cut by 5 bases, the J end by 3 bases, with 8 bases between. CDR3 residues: CASSATGYNEQFF. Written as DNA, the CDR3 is TGTGCCAGCAGTGCGACGGGCTACAATGAGCAGTTCTTC.

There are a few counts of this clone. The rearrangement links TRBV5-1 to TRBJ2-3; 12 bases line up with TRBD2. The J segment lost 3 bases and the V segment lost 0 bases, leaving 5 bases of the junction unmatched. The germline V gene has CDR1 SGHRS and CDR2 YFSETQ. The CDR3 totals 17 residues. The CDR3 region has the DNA TGCGCCAGCAGCTTGGGACTAGCGGGGGCTGGTACAGATACGCAGTATTTT. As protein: CASSLGLAGAGTDTQYF.

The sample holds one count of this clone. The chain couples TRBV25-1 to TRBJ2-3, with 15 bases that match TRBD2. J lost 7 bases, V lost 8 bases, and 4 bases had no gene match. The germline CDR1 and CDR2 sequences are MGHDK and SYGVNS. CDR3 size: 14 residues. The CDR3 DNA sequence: TGTGCCAGCGGACTAGCGGGGGGGCCGAATACGCAGTATTTT. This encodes CASGLAGGPNTQYF.

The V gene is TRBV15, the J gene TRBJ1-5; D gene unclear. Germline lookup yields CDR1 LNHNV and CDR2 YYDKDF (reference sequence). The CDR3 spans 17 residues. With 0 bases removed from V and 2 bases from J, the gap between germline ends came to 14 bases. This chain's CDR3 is CATSRDSFGERNQPQHF. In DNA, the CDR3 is TGTGCCACCAGCAGAGATTCATTCGGGGAGCGCAATCAGCCCCAGCATTTT.

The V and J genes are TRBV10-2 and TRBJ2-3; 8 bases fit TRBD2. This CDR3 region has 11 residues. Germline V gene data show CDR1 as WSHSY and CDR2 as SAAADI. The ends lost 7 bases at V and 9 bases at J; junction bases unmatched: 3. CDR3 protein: CASKSGGTQYF. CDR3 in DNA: TGCGCCAGCAAATCGGGGGGGACGCAGTATTTT.

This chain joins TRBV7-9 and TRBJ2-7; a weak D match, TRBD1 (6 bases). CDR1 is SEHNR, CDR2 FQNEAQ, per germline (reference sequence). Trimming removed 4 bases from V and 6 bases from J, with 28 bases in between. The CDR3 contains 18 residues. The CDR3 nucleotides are TGTGCCAGCAGCTCAGCAGGGGATTCGGTCGTAGATTTCGGCGAGCAGTACTTC. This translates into CASSSAGDSVVDFGEQYF.

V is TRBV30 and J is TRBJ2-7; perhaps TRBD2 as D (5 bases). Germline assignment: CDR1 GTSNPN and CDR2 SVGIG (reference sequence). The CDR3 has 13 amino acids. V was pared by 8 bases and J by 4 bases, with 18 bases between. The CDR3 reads CAGEVAAGYEQYF. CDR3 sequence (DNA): TGTGCCGGGGAAGTGGCGGCGGGTTACGAGCAGTACTTC.

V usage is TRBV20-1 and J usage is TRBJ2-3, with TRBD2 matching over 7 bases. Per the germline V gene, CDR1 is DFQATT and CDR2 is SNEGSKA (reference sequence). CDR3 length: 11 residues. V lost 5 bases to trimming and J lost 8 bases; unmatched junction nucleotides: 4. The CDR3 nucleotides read TGCAGTGCTCGACGGGGGGTTACGCAGTATTTT. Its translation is CSARRGVTQYF.

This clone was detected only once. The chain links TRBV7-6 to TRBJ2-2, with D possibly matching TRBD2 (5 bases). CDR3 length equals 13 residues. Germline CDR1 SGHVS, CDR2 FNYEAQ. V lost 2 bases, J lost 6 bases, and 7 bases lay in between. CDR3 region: CASSLLGAGELFF. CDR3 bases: TGTGCCAGCAGCTTACTCGGGGCCGGGGAGCTGTTTTTT.

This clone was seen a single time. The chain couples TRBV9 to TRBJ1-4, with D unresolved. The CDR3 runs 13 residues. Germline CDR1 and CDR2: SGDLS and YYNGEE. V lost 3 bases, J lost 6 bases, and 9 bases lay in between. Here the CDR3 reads CASSGASHEKLFF. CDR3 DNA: TGTGCCAGCAGCGGCGCTTCCCATGAAAAACTGTTTTTT.

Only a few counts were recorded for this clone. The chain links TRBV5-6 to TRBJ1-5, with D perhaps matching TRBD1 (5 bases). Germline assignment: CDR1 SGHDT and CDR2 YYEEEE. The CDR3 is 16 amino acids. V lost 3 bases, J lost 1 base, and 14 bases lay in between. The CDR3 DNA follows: TGTGCCAGCAGCTGGGGGGGACGGTCGAGCAATCAGCCCCAGCATTTT. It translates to CASSWGGRSSNQPQHF.

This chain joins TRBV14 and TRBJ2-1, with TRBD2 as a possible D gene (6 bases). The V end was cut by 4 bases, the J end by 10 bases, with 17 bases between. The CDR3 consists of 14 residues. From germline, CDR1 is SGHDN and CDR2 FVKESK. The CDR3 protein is CASSRLELASEQFF. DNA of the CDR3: TGTGCCAGCAGCCGCCTTGAACTAGCTTCCGAGCAGTTCTTC.

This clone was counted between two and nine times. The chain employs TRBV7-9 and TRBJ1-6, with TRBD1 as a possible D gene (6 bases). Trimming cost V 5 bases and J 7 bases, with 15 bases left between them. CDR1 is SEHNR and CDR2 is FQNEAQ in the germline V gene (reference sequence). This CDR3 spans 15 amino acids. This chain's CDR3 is CASSGGDTRNSPLHF. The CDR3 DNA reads TGTGCCAGCAGCGGGGGGGACACAAGAAATTCACCCCTCCACTTT. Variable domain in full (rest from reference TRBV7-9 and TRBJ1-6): DTGVSQNPRHKITKRGQNVTFRCDPISEHNRLYWYRQTLGQGPEFLTYFQNEAQLEKSRLLSDRFSAERPKGSFSTLEIQRTEQGDSAMYLCASSGGDTRNSPLHFGNGTRLTVT.

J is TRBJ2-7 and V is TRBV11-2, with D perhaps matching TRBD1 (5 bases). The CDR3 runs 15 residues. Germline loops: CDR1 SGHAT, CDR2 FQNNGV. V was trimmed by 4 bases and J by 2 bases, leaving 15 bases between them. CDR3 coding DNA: TGTGCCAGCAGCTCCCCTCCGGACAATACCTACGAGCAGTACTTC. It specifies CASSSPPDNTYEQYF.

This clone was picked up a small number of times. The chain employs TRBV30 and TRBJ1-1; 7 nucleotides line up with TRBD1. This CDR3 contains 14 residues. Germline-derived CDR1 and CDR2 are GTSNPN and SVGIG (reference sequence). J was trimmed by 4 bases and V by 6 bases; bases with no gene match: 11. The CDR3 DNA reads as TGTGCCTGTACCCGGGCAGGGGGAACCACTGAAGCTTTCTTT. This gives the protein CACTRAGGTTEAFF.

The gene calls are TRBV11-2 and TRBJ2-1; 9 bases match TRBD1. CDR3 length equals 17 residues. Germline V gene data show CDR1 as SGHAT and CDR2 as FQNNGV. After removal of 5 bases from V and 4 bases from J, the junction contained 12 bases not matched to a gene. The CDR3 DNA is TGTGCCAGCAGCGAGGACAGGGGATTTGGGAAGTACAATGAGCAGTTCTTC. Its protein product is CASSEDRGFGKYNEQFF.

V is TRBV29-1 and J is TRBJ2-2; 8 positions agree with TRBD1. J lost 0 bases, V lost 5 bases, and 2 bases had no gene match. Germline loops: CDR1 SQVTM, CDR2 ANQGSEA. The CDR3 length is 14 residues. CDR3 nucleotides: TGCAGCGTTAAGACAGGGGCGAACACCGGGGAGCTGTTTTTT. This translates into CSVKTGANTGELFF.

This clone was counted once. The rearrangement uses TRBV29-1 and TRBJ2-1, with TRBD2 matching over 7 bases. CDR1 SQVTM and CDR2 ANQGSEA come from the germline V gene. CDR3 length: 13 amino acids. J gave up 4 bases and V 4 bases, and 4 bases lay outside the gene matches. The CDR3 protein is CSVAGGFYNEQFF. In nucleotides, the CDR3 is TGCAGCGTTGCGGGGGGTTTTTACAATGAGCAGTTCTTC.

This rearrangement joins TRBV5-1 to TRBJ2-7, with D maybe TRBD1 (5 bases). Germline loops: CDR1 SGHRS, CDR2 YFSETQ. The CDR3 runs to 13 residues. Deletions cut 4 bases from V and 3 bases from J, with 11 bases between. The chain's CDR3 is CASSRSDSYEQYF. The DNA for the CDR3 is TGCGCCAGCAGCCGTTCCGACAGCTACGAGCAGTACTTC.